This paragraph reports one T cell receptor (beta chain). This sample was included in a study of T cell changes during pregnancy in multiple sclerosis. This CDR3 is built from 15 residues. Trimming cost V 3 bases and J 9 bases, with 20 bases left between them. In germline, CDR1 is LNHDA, CDR2 SQIVND (reference sequence). Sequencing was performed with immunoSEQ multiplex PCR; in TCRdb, only in-frame clones are kept and a portion is missing. The table shows some 44,000 clones, with 75% to 95% occurring only once. This sequence joins TRBV19 and TRBJ1-1; weak D call: TRBD1 (6 bases). This receptor was obtained from a female donor with multiple sclerosis, enrolled in a pregnancy study. The source material was CD4+ T cells from peripheral blood mononuclear cells, sampled before pregnancy. In DNA, the CDR3 is TGTGCCAGTAGTATCCTACAGGGAACTCTTATCCAAGCTTTCTTT. Translation: CASSILQGTLIQAFF.